Shown below are 2 T cell receptor beta chains from a single sample sequenced in a study of blood T cell repertoires in COVID-19. Clones were sequenced by immunoSEQ multiplex PCR, and TCRdb holds only the in-frame ones, with some missing. The sample includes about 380,000 clones, 85% seen only once; the top ten take 3% to 4%. Sample: peripheral blood. These receptor sequences come from a woman aged 18-29 years with acute or convalescent COVID-19.

The J gene is TRBJ2-3, the V gene TRBV24-1; perhaps TRBD1 as D (5 bases). CDR3 size: 16 residues. Trimming took off 2 bases at V and 2 bases at J, with 13 bases between the two ends. Germline V gene sequence: CDR1 KGHDR, CDR2 SFDVKD. The CDR3 DNA is TGTGCCACCAGTGATTCACGCCCGACAGACACAGATACGCAGTATTTT. It codes for CATSDSRPTDTDTQYF.

The chain links TRBV18 to TRBJ1-4; D uncertain. This CDR3 region has 14 residues. The V gene's germline CDR1 is KGHSH and CDR2 LQKENI. V lost 4 bases and J lost 6, with 12 bases in between. The CDR3 protein is CASSRIVADEKLFF. CDR3 coding DNA: TGTGCCAGCTCACGGATAGTCGCGGATGAAAAACTGTTTTTT.